One sample yielded the 23 T cell receptor beta chains listed below, sequenced in a study of blood T cell repertoires in COVID-19 (dated by TCRdb to 2019 to 2021). Libraries were constructed by the immunoSEQ multiplex PCR assay. The table comes from immuneACCESS by way of TCRdb, which keeps in-frame sequences with V and J called. Part of the clones is missing from these tables; in studies checked, under half for an unresolved V gene and the rest for unknown reasons. For this sample the table gives 200,000 or so clones, of which about 82% were detected only once. 5.2% of the sample comes from the top ten. The sample comprised peripheral blood. The receptors originated from a woman aged 25 to 39 with acute or convalescent COVID-19.

This chain uses TRBV19 with TRBJ1-3; 7 bases map to TRBD1. V lost 2 bases to trimming and J lost 0 bases; unmatched junction nucleotides: 10. Germline V gives CDR1 LNHDA, CDR2 SQIVND (reference sequence). The CDR3 sequence is 18 residues long. CDR3 sequence: CASSITPVGQNSGNTIYF. As DNA, the CDR3 is TGTGCCAGTAGTATAACCCCTGTGGGACAGAACTCTGGAAACACCATATATTTT.

The rearrangement links TRBV4-3 to TRBJ1-5; D might be TRBD1 (6 bases). This CDR3 is 15 amino acids long. CDR1 and CDR2 from the germline V gene are LGHNA and YSLEER. The V gene lost 0 bases and the J gene lost 6 bases, with 12 bases spanning the gap. Here the CDR3 DNA reads TGCGCCAGCAGCCAAGAGAAGGGGGTCAGTCAGCCCCAGCATTTT. Protein product: CASSQEKGVSQPQHF.

This clone was seen a few times. The chain joins TRBV7-2 to TRBJ1-2; no clear D gene. The CDR3 is 16 residues long. V shed 2 bases and J shed 3 bases, with 16 bases lying between them. CDR1 is SGHTA, CDR2 FQGNSA, per germline. CDR3 DNA: TGTGCCAGCAGCTTAACCCAGGATTTACTGTACTATGGCTACACCTTC. Its protein is CASSLTQDLLYYGYTF.

V gene TRBV5-1 combines with J gene TRBJ2-5; possibly TRBD1 for D (6 bases). V was pared by 7 bases and J by 1 base, with 11 bases between. Germline V gene lookup returns CDR1 SGHRS and CDR2 YFSETQ. This CDR3 region has 13 residues. The CDR3 bases are TGCGCCAGCCATCAGGGGATCCAAGAGACCCAGTACTTC. Amino acid sequence: CASHQGIQETQYF.

The rearrangement joins TRBV7-8 to TRBJ2-7, with TRBD2 identical over 14 bases. The CDR3 totals 16 residues. Germline lookup yields CDR1 SGHVS and CDR2 FQNEAQ. V dropped 6 bases and J dropped 5; count of bases not matched to a gene: 9. In DNA form, the CDR3 reads TGTGCCAGCAGACCTGGGACTAGCGGGAGATTCCACGAGCAGTACTTC. The encoded protein is CASRPGTSGRFHEQYF.

V is TRBV12-3 or TRBV12-4 and J is TRBJ1-2; D perhaps matches TRBD1 (5 bases). Trimming left V 7 bases short and J 4 bases short, with 13 bases between. This CDR3 has 13 amino acids. This CDR3 is CASTSLRVYGYTF. The CDR3 coding sequence is TGTGCCAGCACCTCCCTCAGGGTCTATGGCTACACCTTC.

This chain connects TRBV10-3 to TRBJ1-5; no definite D call. Germline V lookup: CDR1 ENHRY, CDR2 SYGVKD. Trimming removed 0 bases at V and 1 base at J, with 22 bases between. CDR3 length: 20 residues. The CDR3 DNA is TGTGCCATCAGTGAGTCCCACCTTCCACAGACAAAATCAAGCAATCAGCCCCAGCATTTT. Amino acids: CAISESHLPQTKSSNQPQHF.

The genes are TRBV29-1 and TRBJ2-7; D may be TRBD2 (7 bases). The CDR3 has 13 residues. Trimming shortened V by 7 bases and J by 5 bases, and 18 bases separated the two germline ends. Germline V lookup: CDR1 SQVTM, CDR2 ANQGSEA. Written as DNA, the CDR3 is TGCAGCGCCGAGGGGGGGGGCAGGGACGAGCAGTACTTC. Translating gives CSAEGGGRDEQYF.

The chain joins TRBV7-2 to TRBJ2-7; D gene unclear. V was clipped by 2 bases and J by 5 bases, with 13 bases between them. Germline lookup yields CDR1 SGHTA and CDR2 FQGNSA. The CDR3 runs 14 residues. The CDR3 coding sequence is TGTGCCAGCAGCTTATATCCCCACTATGACGAGCAGTACTTC. It encodes CASSLYPHYDEQYF.

The chain has TRBV5-4 and TRBJ2-7, with D maybe TRBD2 (6 bases). The germline gives CDR1 SGHNT, CDR2 YYREEE (reference sequence). With 0 bases removed from V and 2 bases from J, the gap between germline ends came to 9 bases. The CDR3 runs to 14 residues. The CDR3 DNA reads as TGTGCCAGCAGCTTGGATGCGGGACCCTACGAGCAGTACTTC. Its translation is CASSLDAGPYEQYF.

The chain combines TRBV23-1 with TRBJ1-6; 9 bases fit TRBD1. TRBV23-1 has ORF status, its function being uncertain. The CDR3 covers 16 residues. The V and J ends lost 3 bases and 8 bases, in that order; junction bases with no gene match: 8. CDR3: CASSHTGQGQDSPLHF. CDR3 in DNA: TGCGCCAGCAGTCACACCGGACAGGGGCAAGATTCACCCCTCCACTTT.

CDR3 region: CASSIGEGVYEQYF. The DNA of the CDR3 is TGTGCCAGTAGTATAGGGGAGGGAGTCTACGAGCAGTACTTC. The chain carries TRBV19 and TRBJ2-7, with TRBD2 matching 7 bases. The length of the CDR3 is 14 residues. With 1 base clipped from V and 3 bases from J, the junction kept 3 bases outside the gene matches. From germline, CDR1 is LNHDA and CDR2 SQIVND (reference sequence).

The chain has TRBV7-2 and TRBJ2-7; D uncertain. From germline, CDR1 is SGHTA and CDR2 FQGNSA. V dropped 4 bases and J dropped 2 bases, with 9 bases sitting between them. This CDR3 has 13 amino acids. The CDR3 is CASSWRGPYEQYF. The CDR3 DNA reads as TGTGCCAGCAGCTGGAGAGGCCCCTACGAGCAGTACTTC.

The rearrangement joins TRBV5-8 to TRBJ2-2, with 8 bases that match TRBD1. The CDR3 is made up of 15 amino acids. The V segment lost 7 bases and the J segment 2 bases; nucleotides outside the gene matches: 7. Germline CDR1 SGHTS, CDR2 YDEGEE. The CDR3 nucleotides are TGTGCCAGCCGCTCGACAGGGGCCAACACCGGGGAGCTGTTTTTT. Protein: CASRSTGANTGELFF.

The chain couples TRBV6-5 to TRBJ1-1; D may be TRBD1 (5 bases). CDR3 length: 15 residues. Deletions cut 2 bases from V and 5 bases from J, with 15 bases between. Germline CDR1 and CDR2: MNHEY and SVGAGI. CDR3 sequence: CASSYERAGRTEAFF. The CDR3 DNA is TGTGCCAGCAGTTACGAGCGCGCAGGGCGTACTGAAGCTTTCTTT.

The chain recombines TRBV4-1 with TRBJ2-4; 9 positions match TRBD2. CDR3 length equals 17 residues. J lost 1 base, V lost 0 bases, and 4 bases had no gene match. From germline, CDR1 is MGHRA and CDR2 YSYEKL. The CDR3 reads CASSQERGREAKNIQYF. The CDR3 coding sequence is TGCGCCAGCAGCCAAGAACGCGGGAGGGAGGCCAAAAACATTCAGTACTTC.

The chain employs TRBV3-1 (or the pseudogene TRBV3-2) and TRBJ2-1; a weak D match, TRBD2 (5 bases). Germline-derived CDR1 and CDR2 are LGHDT and YNNKEL (reference sequence). V was pared by 0 bases and J by 4 bases, with 10 bases between. There are 15 residues in the CDR3. CDR3: CASSQDSRVYNEQFF. The CDR3 coding sequence is TGTGCCAGCAGCCAAGATTCGAGGGTTTACAATGAGCAGTTCTTC.

The chain recombines TRBV11-2 with TRBJ2-1; 8 bases are a match to TRBD2. The CDR3 runs 15 residues. J gave up 9 bases and V 5 bases, and 12 bases lay outside the gene matches. Looked up from germline, CDR1 is SGHAT and CDR2 is FQNNGV. The CDR3 is CASSPGSGRDSEQFF. Here the CDR3 DNA reads TGTGCCAGCAGCCCCGGGAGCGGGAGAGATAGTGAGCAGTTCTTC.

This clone has only one observation. CDR3 in amino acids: CASSAQGAEQYF. In nucleotides, the CDR3 is TGTGCCAGCAGTGCGCAGGGGGCCGAGCAGTACTTC. This chain uses TRBV6-6 with TRBJ2-7; 8 positions agree with TRBD1. J gave up 6 bases and V 5 bases, and 3 bases lay outside the gene matches. The CDR3 extends over 12 amino acids. CDR1 MNHNY and CDR2 SVGAGI come from the germline V gene (reference sequence).

The chain is built from TRBV28 and TRBJ2-1; a possible D gene is TRBD1 (6 bases). Germline CDR1 MDHEN, CDR2 SYDVKM. Trimming removed 5 bases at V and 4 bases at J, with 18 bases between. The CDR3 consists of 16 residues. CDR3 bases: TGTGCCAGCAGTCCCCTCGCAGGGGCCCCTTACAATGAGCAGTTCTTC. Its translation is CASSPLAGAPYNEQFF.

This chain links TRBV27 with TRBJ2-4, with 11 nucleotides matching TRBD2. V shed 0 bases, J shed 0 bases, and the junction held 7 bases outside the gene matches. Germline V lookup: CDR1 MNHEY, CDR2 SMNVEV (reference sequence). This CDR3 contains 19 residues. As DNA, the CDR3 is TGTGCCAGCAGTTTATCGGGACTAGCGGTCGGACTAGCCAAAAACATTCAGTACTTC. This encodes CASSLSGLAVGLAKNIQYF.

The chain joins TRBV7-2 to TRBJ1-2; the match to TRBD1 covers 7 bases. V shed 4 bases and J 4 bases; nucleotides not matched to a gene: 6. The CDR3 loop spans 14 amino acids. Germline loops: CDR1 SGHTA, CDR2 FQGNSA. CDR3 amino acids: CASSSRQGVYGYTF. CDR3 nucleotides: TGTGCCAGCAGCTCACGACAGGGCGTCTATGGCTACACCTTC.

The chain joins TRBV7-9 to TRBJ2-7; 11 bases align to TRBD2. From germline, CDR1 is SEHNR and CDR2 FQNEAQ (reference sequence). J gave up 2 bases and V 5 bases, and 5 bases lay outside the gene matches. This CDR3 contains 15 residues. This chain's CDR3 is CASSLGTSGTYEQYF. The CDR3 DNA follows: TGTGCCAGCAGCCTCGGGACTAGCGGAACCTACGAGCAGTACTTC.